This T cell receptor (beta chain) was captured in a study of blood T cell repertoires in COVID-19. The wider study: T cells, B-cell-depleted T cells, or PBMCs provided the cDNA or gDNA that served as material.

V dropped 6 bases and J dropped 4 bases, with 21 bases sitting between them. The CDR3 totals 16 residues. Germline assignment: CDR1 LGHNA and CDR2 YSLEER. Symptom resolution, clearance, or two negative PCRs marked the recovered donors of Cohort 3. Using immunoSEQ multiplex PCR, the repertoire was profiled, and TCRdb retains in-frame clones only, with some absent. Of hundreds of thousands of clones listed, around 91% are singletons. The sequence derives from a woman between 40 and 50 years old who had recovered from COVID-19. The chain is built from TRBV4-3 and TRBJ1-2; D is possibly TRBD1 (6 bases). The specimen was PBMCs or T cells enriched from blood (not recorded which). CDR3 sequence: CASSLQRGKYRYGYTF. The CDR3, as DNA: TGCGCCAGCAGTCTACAGAGGGGGAAATATCGCTATGGCTACACCTTC.